One and the same sample provided the 7 T cell receptor beta chains below, sequenced in a study of multiple sclerosis patients with progressive multifocal leukoencephalopathy. This table comes from immunoSEQ multiplex PCR, and its TCRdb copy is limited to in-frame clones, with some not included. The sample lists approximately 31,000 clones; about 91% were seen once. Time point indicated: before natalizumab initiation. The sequenced material came from PBMCs. The receptors were gathered from a human donor with multiple sclerosis.

This clone was seen a few times. This chain connects TRBV7-9 to TRBJ1-2; D not certain. The CDR3 spans 14 residues. V was pared by 4 bases and J by 4 bases, with 13 bases between. Looked up from germline, CDR1 is SEHNR and CDR2 is FQNEAQ (reference sequence). Written as DNA, the CDR3 is TGTGCCAGCAGCTCCGGTAGGGAGGTCTATGGCTACACCTTC. Translating it yields CASSSGREVYGYTF.

This clone was seen a single time. The J gene is TRBJ1-3, the V gene TRBV28; D is unclear. Trimming took 1 base from V and 4 from J, leaving 14 bases between them. Germline V gene lookup returns CDR1 MDHEN and CDR2 SYDVKM. CDR3 length equals 16 residues. CDR3 sequence (DNA): TGTGCCAGCAGTTTATATCAGAACCTCGGAGGAAACACCATATATTTT. Amino acid sequence: CASSLYQNLGGNTIYF.

The rearrangement joins TRBV5-4 to TRBJ1-5; TRBD1 agrees at 7 bases. V lost 3 bases and J lost 4; bases outside the gene matches: 4. Germline V CDR1 and CDR2: SGHNT, YYREEE (reference sequence). This CDR3 contains 14 residues. The DNA for the CDR3 is TGTGCCAGCAGCTCCGGGACAGCTAATCAGCCCCAGCATTTT. Translated: CASSSGTANQPQHF.

V is TRBV7-8 and J is TRBJ1-5; weak D call: TRBD1 (5 bases). Per germline, CDR1 SGHVS and CDR2 FQNEAQ. V was pared by 6 bases and J by 1 base, with 10 bases between. The CDR3 is 14 amino acids. The CDR3 reads CASRAGRSNQPQHF. CDR3 in DNA: TGTGCCAGCAGAGCAGGGAGGAGCAATCAGCCCCAGCATTTT.

This CDR3 is CASSLGRTEDEAFF. The DNA for the CDR3 is TGCGCCAGCAGCTTGGGGCGAACGGAGGATGAAGCTTTCTTT. The rearrangement uses TRBV5-1 and TRBJ1-1; D not resolved. The length of the CDR3 is 14 residues. Between the trimmed V and J ends, which lost 0 bases and 7 bases, there was a span of 13 bases. Per the germline V gene, CDR1 is SGHRS and CDR2 is YFSETQ.

The V call is TRBV4-2, the J call TRBJ2-7, with D perhaps assigned TRBD1 or TRBD2 (5 bases each). The CDR3 spans 13 residues. Germline CDR1 and CDR2: LGHNA and YNFKEQ. Trimming took off 6 bases at V and 2 bases at J, with 11 bases between the two ends. CDR3 region: CASSHGTTYEQYF. Written as DNA, the CDR3 is TGTGCCAGCAGTCATGGGACCACCTACGAGCAGTACTTC.

The chain joins TRBV28 to TRBJ2-1, with 9 nucleotides matching TRBD2. In germline, CDR1 is MDHEN, CDR2 SYDVKM. Trimming removed 6 bases from V and 9 bases from J; junction bases left unmatched: 12. This CDR3 is built from 15 residues. The CDR3 region has the DNA TGTGCCAGCAGACCTCTAGCGGGGTATGGTGGTGAGCAGTTCTTC. The encoded protein is CASRPLAGYGGEQFF.